The clone carrying this T cell receptor beta chain was detected only a few times. The antigen remains undetermined. These data belong to a study of cytomegalovirus exposure and HLA in healthy donors. Regarding the study as a whole: Analyzed later, most CMV-associated TCR beta chains appeared HLA-restricted. The study flagged some 170 TCR beta chains as cytomegalovirus-associated. According to an earlier analysis, most TCR beta V segments yielded productive rearrangements about 90% or about 30% of the time. The likely origin of a cluster of highly shared sequence variants was a sequencing artifact.

CDR3 length equals 15 residues. Germline V lookup: CDR1 KGHSH, CDR2 LQKENI. V shed 4 bases and J shed 2 bases, with 14 bases lying between them. The PCR contained 60 Vbeta and 13 Jbeta primers. Repertoires were generated with immunoSEQ multiplex PCR, while TCRdb's copy carries only in-frame clones and drops some. The sample has 25,000 to 40,000 clones, 35% to 50% seen once. The receptor's source is a woman in her forties or fifties in good health and CMV-seronegative. The sample consisted of PBMCs. The chain has TRBV18 and TRBJ1-1, with a weak D call TRBD1 (5 bases). CDR3 DNA sequence: TGTGCCAGCTCACGGTCACAAGGGGATAACACTGAAGCTTTCTTT. It encodes CASSRSQGDNTEAFF.